This T cell receptor beta chain was obtained from a study of radiation and T cells in renal cell carcinoma. Study findings and constraints: Top tumor clonotypes rose in blood 2 weeks post-radiation, then contracted. Pretreatment tumor biopsies were lacking, so baseline clonotypes are unknown.

For this clone: Its antigen remains unknown.

Clones were read by immunoSEQ multiplex PCR, and TCRdb kept only the in-frame ones, dropping some. This table holds approximately 140,000 clones, about 88% found once. Time point described: baseline pretreatment blood. Described treatment: 15 Gy SBRT to primary tumor, nephrectomy 4 weeks later. Serial blood draws occurred at baseline and 2 and 4 weeks post-SBRT. The specimen was blood, collected from a patient whose treatment included radiotherapy and nephrectomy. This sequence was found in a woman in her seventies with renal cell carcinoma.

As DNA, the CDR3 is TGTGCCATCAGTGACCGGGACAAAGTTAACTATGGCTACACCTTC. This encodes CAISDRDKVNYGYTF. The chain employs TRBV10-3 and TRBJ1-2; the D gene is possibly TRBD1 (6 bases). Trimming removed 3 bases from V and 1 base from J, with 12 bases in between. CDR3 length: 15 amino acids. CDR1 ENHRY and CDR2 SYGVKD come from the germline V gene.